Below are 20 T cell receptor beta chains sequenced from a single sample in a study of CD8+ T cells in alopecia areata. Treatment indicated: oral pan-JAK inhibitor, 5-10 mg twice daily. Following RNA extraction, reverse transcription yielded cDNA that acted as the sequencing template. Measured with immunoSEQ multiplex PCR; TCRdb has only the in-frame clones, and not every one. The data show fewer than 250,000 clones, with 45% to 75% seen just once and roughly 0.67% held by the top ten. Sequencing used CD4+ T cells sorted from blood, obtained at week 4, from a patient treated with tofacitinib. These receptors came from a human donor with alopecia areata.

The chain joins TRBV7-2 to TRBJ2-3, with no clear D. Trimming removed 5 bases at V and 5 bases at J, with 5 bases between. The germline gives CDR1 SGHTA, CDR2 FQGNSA. The CDR3 has 11 amino acids. CDR3 coding DNA: TGTGCCAGCAGCCCTAAAGATACGCAGTATTTT. Amino acids: CASSPKDTQYF.

The CDR3 DNA is TGTGCCAGCAGTTACGATTCCGGGGGTGCGTACGAGCAGTACTTC. This codes for CASSYDSGGAYEQYF. V usage is TRBV6-5 and J usage is TRBJ2-7, with D perhaps TRBD2 (6 bases). V lost 2 bases and J 4 bases, leaving 15 bases between the germline ends. Germline CDR1 and CDR2: MNHEY and SVGAGI. CDR3 size: 15 residues.

This clone was detected a few times. The same CDR3 can be traced to other DNA sequences in this sample. The V and J genes are TRBV7-9 and TRBJ1-1; D may be TRBD1 (5 bases). The CDR3 spans 13 residues. Germline V gene sequence: CDR1 SEHNR, CDR2 FQNEAQ (reference sequence). Trimming removed 2 bases from V and 1 base from J, with 5 bases in between. The CDR3 reads CASSLTGNTEAFF. CDR3 nucleotide sequence: TGTGCCAGCAGCTTAACAGGGAACACTGAAGCTTTCTTT.

The chain couples TRBV4-1 to TRBJ2-5; 11 positions agree with TRBD2. The CDR3 runs 16 residues. Germline CDR1 is MGHRA and CDR2 is YSYEKL. Unmatched junction bases numbered 5, after V lost 0 bases and J lost 5 bases. CDR3 sequence: CASSQERLAGGETQYF. As DNA, the CDR3 is TGCGCCAGCAGCCAAGAAAGGCTAGCGGGAGGTGAGACCCAGTACTTC.

V usage is TRBV2 and J usage is TRBJ2-7, with TRBD2 matching 12 bases. V gave up 6 bases and J gave up 4 bases; unmatched junction bases: 7. Germline CDR1 and CDR2: SNHLY and FYNNEI. This CDR3 spans 15 amino acids. DNA of the CDR3: TGTGCCAGCAGGACGGGACTAGCGGGTATATACGAGCAGTACTTC. Translated: CASRTGLAGIYEQYF.

V gene TRBV29-1 combines with J gene TRBJ2-7, with 9 bases identical to TRBD1. Germline CDR1 SQVTM, CDR2 ANQGSEA. J gave up 2 bases and V 0 bases, and 8 bases lay outside the gene matches. This CDR3 is 16 amino acids long. The CDR3 DNA sequence: TGCAGCGTTGAAGATCCGACAGGGGGGACAACCTACGAGCAGTACTTC. As protein: CSVEDPTGGTTYEQYF.

CDR3 amino acids: CASSRQSPTEAFF. CDR3 in DNA: TGTGCCAGCAGTAGACAGAGCCCGACTGAAGCTTTCTTT. The chain has TRBV2 and TRBJ1-1; D might be TRBD1 (5 bases). From germline, CDR1 is SNHLY and CDR2 FYNNEI. CDR3 length equals 13 residues. The ends were cut back, 5 bases at V and 5 bases at J, with 12 bases in the middle.

The chain carries TRBV30 and TRBJ2-1; possibly TRBD1 for D (6 bases). The length of the CDR3 is 15 residues. Trimming removed 3 bases at V and 7 bases at J, with 19 bases between. CDR1 GTSNPN and CDR2 SVGIG come from the germline V gene (reference sequence). In DNA, the CDR3 is TGTGCCTGGAGGGCGCAGGGGACGGGAAGGAATGAGCAGTTCTTC. Residues: CAWRAQGTGRNEQFF. The full variable domain, completed using reference TRBV30 and TRBJ2-1, is SQTIHQWPATLVQPVGSPLSLECTVEGTSNPNLYWYRQAAGRGLQLLFYSVGIGQISSEVPQNLSASRPQDRQFILSSKKLLLSDSGFYLCAWRAQGTGRNEQFFGPGTRLTVL.

The genes are TRBV7-9 and TRBJ2-3; no reliable D call. V shed 5 bases and J shed 3 bases, with 3 bases lying between them. Germline-derived CDR1 and CDR2 are SEHNR and FQNEAQ (reference sequence). This CDR3 is 11 amino acids long. CDR3 in DNA: TGTGCCAGCAGCCAGACAGATACGCAGTATTTT. The encoded protein is CASSQTDTQYF.

This clone was seen a single time. The rearrangement links TRBV7-2 to TRBJ2-1, with D possibly matching TRBD2 (5 bases). The V and J ends lost 5 bases and 0 bases respectively, with 17 bases between them. The V gene's germline CDR1 is SGHTA and CDR2 FQGNSA. The CDR3 totals 17 residues. Here the CDR3 DNA reads TGTGCCAGCAGCCTCCTCCCGGCGGGTTCCTCCTACAATGAGCAGTTCTTC. This sequence encodes CASSLLPAGSSYNEQFF.

The V call is TRBV29-1, the J call TRBJ2-5; a weak D match, TRBD1 (5 bases). The CDR3 is 11 amino acids. From germline, CDR1 is SQVTM and CDR2 ANQGSEA. V gave up 6 bases and J gave up 4 bases, with 9 bases separating them. Here the CDR3 DNA reads TGCAGCGTGGACACTATAGAGACCCAGTACTTC. This translates into CSVDTIETQYF. The whole variable domain, remainder taken from reference TRBV29-1 and TRBJ2-5, is SAVISQKPSRDICQRGTSLTIQCQVDSQVTMMFWYRQQPGQSLTLIATANQGSEATYESGFVIDKFPISRPNLTFSTLTVSNMSPEDSSIYLCSVDTIETQYFGPGTRLLVL.

This rearrangement joins TRBV7-9 to TRBJ2-7, with D uncertain. Trimming left V 1 base short and J 3 bases short, with 10 bases between. CDR3 length equals 14 residues. From germline, CDR1 is SEHNR and CDR2 FQNEAQ (reference sequence). CDR3 sequence: CASSLVPNFYEQYF. The CDR3 bases are TGTGCCAGCAGCTTAGTTCCGAACTTCTACGAGCAGTACTTC.

The chain employs TRBV19 and TRBJ1-2, with D perhaps TRBD1 (6 bases). Germline V gene data show CDR1 as LNHDA and CDR2 as SQIVND (reference sequence). V was pared by 3 bases and J by 3 bases, with 14 bases between. The CDR3 runs to 15 residues. The chain's CDR3 is CASSILAGQHYGYTF. CDR3 nucleotide sequence: TGTGCCAGTAGTATTCTGGCCGGACAGCACTATGGCTACACCTTC.

The gene calls are TRBV9 and TRBJ2-3; TRBD1 might be the D (5 bases). CDR3 length equals 15 residues. Trimming shortened V by 0 bases and J by 2 bases, and 10 bases separated the two germline ends. Germline V gene data show CDR1 as SGDLS and CDR2 as YYNGEE. The CDR3 region has the DNA TGTGCCAGCAGCGTAGGGCAGGGTATCACAGATACGCAGTATTTT. This gives the protein CASSVGQGITDTQYF.

The rearrangement joins TRBV21-1 to TRBJ1-3. TRBV21-1 is a recognized pseudogene. This CDR3 comprises 17 residues. CDR3 region: CASSKCPEGASGNTIYF. DNA for the CDR3: TGTGCCAGCAGCAAGTGCCCGGAAGGAGCCTCTGGAAACACCATATATTTT.

This clone has just a few counts. The chain carries TRBV5-1 and TRBJ2-1; perhaps TRBD1 as D (6 bases). Trimming shortened V by 2 bases and J by 9 bases, and 15 bases separated the two germline ends. The CDR3 consists of 14 residues. CDR1 is SGHRS and CDR2 is YFSETQ in the germline V gene. The DNA of the CDR3 is TGCGCCAGCAGCTTCGGACAGACAAGTTCTGAGCAGTTCTTC. Its protein is CASSFGQTSSEQFF.

The gene calls are TRBV27 and TRBJ2-5; no definite D call. Trimming cost V 7 bases and J 9 bases, with 18 bases left between them. Germline V lookup: CDR1 MNHEY, CDR2 SMNVEV (reference sequence). This CDR3 has 13 amino acids. The CDR3 loop reads CASTSRSGSAQYF. CDR3 in DNA: TGTGCCAGCACCTCTAGGAGTGGCTCGGCCCAGTACTTC.

The chain joins TRBV30 to TRBJ2-1, with 11 bases that match TRBD1. This CDR3 is built from 13 residues. The trim removed 1 base at V and 10 bases at J, leaving 3 bases unmatched. Germline loops: CDR1 GTSNPN, CDR2 SVGIG (reference sequence). CDR3 protein: CAWSGDRGGEQFF. The CDR3 bases are TGTGCCTGGAGTGGGGACAGGGGGGGCGAGCAGTTCTTC.

The rearrangement uses TRBV15 and TRBJ2-5, with D unresolved. CDR1 is LNHNV and CDR2 is YYDKDF in the germline V gene (reference sequence). V lost 0 bases and J 4 bases, leaving 6 bases between the germline ends. This CDR3 has 13 residues. The CDR3: CATSRETAETQYF. In DNA form, the CDR3 reads TGTGCCACCAGCAGAGAAACGGCAGAGACCCAGTACTTC.

This clone was recorded a few times. The V and J genes are TRBV2 and TRBJ1-2; no clear D gene. Trimming shortened V by 7 bases and J by 4 bases, and 13 bases separated the two germline ends. Germline V CDR1 and CDR2: SNHLY, FYNNEI. This CDR3 spans 13 amino acids. The CDR3 region is CASTGPIGYGYTF. The CDR3 region has the DNA TGTGCCAGCACTGGACCTATCGGCTATGGCTACACCTTC.